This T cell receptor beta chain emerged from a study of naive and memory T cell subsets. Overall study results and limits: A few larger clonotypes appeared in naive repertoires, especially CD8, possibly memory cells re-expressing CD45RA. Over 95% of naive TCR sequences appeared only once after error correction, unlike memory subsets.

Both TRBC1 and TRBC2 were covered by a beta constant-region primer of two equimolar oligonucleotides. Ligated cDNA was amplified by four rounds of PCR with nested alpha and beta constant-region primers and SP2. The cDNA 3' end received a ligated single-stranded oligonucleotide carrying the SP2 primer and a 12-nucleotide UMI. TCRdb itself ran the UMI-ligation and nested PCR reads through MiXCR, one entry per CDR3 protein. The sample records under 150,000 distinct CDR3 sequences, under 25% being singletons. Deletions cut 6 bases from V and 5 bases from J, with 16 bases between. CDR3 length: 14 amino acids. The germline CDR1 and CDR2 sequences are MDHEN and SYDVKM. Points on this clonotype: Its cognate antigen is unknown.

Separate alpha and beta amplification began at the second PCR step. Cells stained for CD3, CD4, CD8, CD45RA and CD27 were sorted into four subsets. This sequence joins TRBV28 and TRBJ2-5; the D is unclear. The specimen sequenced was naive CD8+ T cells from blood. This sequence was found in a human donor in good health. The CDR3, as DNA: TGTGCCAGCAGGGAAAATAACTTGGGGGAGACCCAGTACTTC. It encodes CASRENNLGETQYF.